The clone carrying this TCR beta chain was seen more than once but under ten times. One entry per CDR3 protein results from TCRdb running MiXCR on the 5' RACE reads. The data contain about 340,000 distinct CDR3 sequences, approximately 15% of them singletons. These data belong to a study of T-cell memory formation after mild COVID-19. Study as a whole: TCR clusters mostly belonged to single donors.

The sequence derives from a man between 18 and 29 years old who had mild COVID-19 (a few samples of this study predate the infection). Cell type and time point are not known. Sequenced: PBMCs or a T cell subset sorted from them (not recorded which).

The CDR3 DNA follows: TGTGCCAGCGCCCGGGAGGGAGGTGGAGATACGCAGTATTTT. It translates to CASAREGGGDTQYF. The chain links TRBV21-1 to TRBJ2-3; the table's D gene call, TRBD2, was not cross checked with the DNA. TRBV21-1 has pseudogene status. CDR3 length: 14 residues.